A single sample gave rise to the 21 T cell receptor beta chains below, sequenced in a study of shared clonotypes between healthy human individuals. CD45RO-negative, CCR7-selected cells formed the naive CD8 fraction, which excluded terminally differentiated effector memory CD45RA+ cells. Generated by immunoSEQ multiplex PCR, the TCRdb table keeps only in-frame clones and is missing some. This sample has roughly 2 million clones, with roughly 94% found just once. Sequencing used naive CD8+ T cells sorted from blood. Source of these receptors: a man aged 18 to 29 in good health.

The J gene is TRBJ1-4, the V gene TRBV13; unclear D gene. Deletions cut 4 bases from V and 5 bases from J, with 11 bases between. The CDR3 extends over 14 amino acids. Germline CDR1 is PRHDT and CDR2 is FYEKMQ (reference sequence). The CDR3 is CASSYAGMNEKLFF. The CDR3 nucleotides read TGTGCCAGCAGCTACGCGGGCATGAATGAAAAACTGTTTTTT.

The CDR3 nucleotides are TGTGCCAGCAGTGCAGGGGGGGGTTATAGCAATCAGCCCCAGCATTTT. This sequence encodes CASSAGGGYSNQPQHF. The rearrangement links TRBV6-1 to TRBJ1-5, with 7 bases aligning to TRBD1. Per the germline V gene, CDR1 is MNHNS and CDR2 is SASEGT. V shed 4 bases, J shed 0 bases, and the junction held 6 bases outside the gene matches. The CDR3 contains 16 residues.

The gene calls are TRBV30 and TRBJ2-7; D possibly matches TRBD1 or TRBD2 (5 bases each). Germline loops: CDR1 GTSNPN, CDR2 SVGIG (reference sequence). The CDR3 loop spans 13 amino acids. The V end lost 3 bases, the J end lost 6 bases, and 15 bases lay between the germline ends. CDR3 nucleotides: TGTGCCTGGAGCGCGAACCATGGGGGCGAGCAGTACTTC. As protein: CAWSANHGGEQYF.

This clone is a singleton in its sample. V usage is TRBV7-9 and J usage is TRBJ2-7, with 7 bases that match TRBD2. The V gene's germline CDR1 is SEHNR and CDR2 FQNEAQ (reference sequence). CDR3 length: 14 amino acids. V was clipped by 3 bases and J by 0 bases; unmatched bases: 2. The CDR3 region is CASSFSGASYEQYF. The DNA for the CDR3 is TGTGCCAGCAGCTTCAGCGGGGCCTCCTACGAGCAGTACTTC. Drawing the rest from reference TRBV7-9 and TRBJ2-7, the complete variable domain is DTGVSQNPRHKITKRGQNVTFRCDPISEHNRLYWYRQTLGQGPEFLTYFQNEAQLEKSRLLSDRFSAERPKGSFSTLEIQRTEQGDSAMYLCASSFSGASYEQYFGPGTRLTVT.

V is TRBV19 and J is TRBJ2-3; TRBD2 is a possible D gene (6 bases). Germline CDR1 is LNHDA and CDR2 is SQIVND (reference sequence). Trimming took 1 base from V and 3 from J, leaving 14 bases between them. This CDR3 has 16 residues. CDR3 residues: CASSIVGGETTDTQYF. CDR3 nucleotides: TGTGCCAGTAGTATAGTAGGAGGGGAGACGACAGATACGCAGTATTTT.

This clone was detected once. The rearrangement joins TRBV5-1 to TRBJ2-7; 9 positions agree with TRBD1. The length of the CDR3 is 14 residues. The V segment lost 7 bases and the J segment 1 base; nucleotides outside the gene matches: 6. The V gene's germline CDR1 is SGHRS and CDR2 YFSETQ. The CDR3 reads CASATGQGSYEQYF. The CDR3 bases are TGCGCCAGCGCAACGGGACAGGGATCCTACGAGCAGTACTTC.

The chain is built from TRBV4-1 and TRBJ2-1; TRBD2 aligns across 13 bases. J was trimmed by 10 bases and V by 4 bases; bases with no gene match: 7. The V gene's germline CDR1 is MGHRA and CDR2 YSYEKL. The CDR3 runs to 15 residues. The CDR3, as DNA: TGCGCCAGCAGCCCGAGACTAGCGGGGGGCGGAGAGCAGTTCTTC. Protein: CASSPRLAGGGEQFF.

This chain connects TRBV12-5 to TRBJ1-1; 9 positions agree with TRBD1. This CDR3 is 15 amino acids long. CDR1 and CDR2 from the germline V gene are LGHNT and FRNRAP. Trimming cost V 1 base and J 4 bases; bases outside gene matches: 4. The CDR3 DNA follows: TGTGCTAGTGGTTTGGATCGGACAGGGGCCACTGAAGCTTTCTTT. Protein: CASGLDRTGATEAFF.

Only one count was recorded for this clone. J is TRBJ2-7 and V is TRBV4-3, with D maybe TRBD2 (5 bases). With 3 bases removed from V and 3 bases from J, the gap between germline ends came to 12 bases. The CDR3 spans 14 residues. Germline CDR1 is LGHNA and CDR2 is YSLEER. The CDR3, as DNA: TGCGCCAGCAGCCAGGCGACGGGGTACTACGAGCAGTACTTC. Its translation is CASSQATGYYEQYF.

In regard to this clone: One end of the junction does not line up with germline, which may come from a read error. The chain links TRBV6-1 to TRBJ1-2; no firm D call. The germline V gene has CDR1 MNHNS and CDR2 SASEGT. The CDR3 has 17 residues. The CDR3 is CASSEYGQSYSDYGYTF. CDR3 in DNA: TGTGCCAGCAGTGAATACGGGCAGTCTTACTCCGACTACGGCTACACCTTC.

V and J are TRBV4-2 and TRBJ2-1, with unresolved D. There are 11 residues in the CDR3. The V end was cut by 1 base, the J end by 6 bases, with 1 base between. Germline CDR1 is LGHNA and CDR2 is YNFKEQ. The CDR3 here is CASSQGNEQFF. The CDR3 DNA sequence: TGTGCCAGCAGCCAAGGCAATGAGCAGTTCTTC.

The V gene is TRBV9, the J gene TRBJ2-7; 7 bases are shared with TRBD1. The CDR3 loop spans 14 amino acids. Germline V lookup: CDR1 SGDLS, CDR2 YYNGEE. V shed 4 bases, J shed 2 bases, and the junction held 6 bases outside the gene matches. Here the CDR3 reads CASSLRDSPYEQYF. CDR3 nucleotide sequence: TGTGCCAGCAGCCTCCGGGACAGCCCCTACGAGCAGTACTTC.

CDR3 DNA: TGTGCCAGCAGTTACGATCCGGGAGAGAACACAGATACGCAGTATTTT. This codes for CASSYDPGENTDTQYF. The genes are TRBV6-6 and TRBJ2-3; perhaps TRBD2 as D (6 bases). CDR3 length equals 16 residues. CDR1 is MNHNY and CDR2 is SVGAGI in the germline V gene (reference sequence). The V end lost 2 bases, the J end lost 2 bases, and 14 bases lay between the germline ends.

In its sample, this clone was seen once. The genes are TRBV7-8 and TRBJ2-1, with D perhaps TRBD2 (7 bases). The germline V gene encodes CDR1 SGHVS and CDR2 FQNEAQ. The CDR3 length is 17 residues. V lost 2 bases and J 6 bases, leaving 20 bases between the germline ends. The CDR3: CASSLTLGGGHSNEQFF. CDR3 nucleotide sequence: TGTGCCAGCAGCTTAACCCTAGGGGGGGGCCACTCCAATGAGCAGTTCTTC.

As regards this clone: Other DNA sequences in this specimen translate into the identical CDR3. The genes are TRBV11-2 and TRBJ2-7; TRBD2 matches 12 bases. After removal of 1 base from V and 7 bases from J, the junction contained 5 bases not matched to a gene. The CDR3 loop spans 15 amino acids. Germline lookup yields CDR1 SGHAT and CDR2 FQNNGV. Here the CDR3 DNA reads TGTGCCAGCAGCTTAGGACTAGCGGGAGTACGAGAGCAGTACTTC. The encoded protein is CASSLGLAGVREQYF.

The J gene is TRBJ1-1, the V gene TRBV19; D might be TRBD1 (6 bases). Germline V lookup: CDR1 LNHDA, CDR2 SQIVND (reference sequence). This CDR3 comprises 15 residues. Trimming removed 2 bases from V and 5 bases from J, with 15 bases in between. The CDR3 nucleotides read TGTGCCAGTAGTATATGGGGGCCGGTTGGGACTGAAGCTTTCTTT. Protein sequence: CASSIWGPVGTEAFF.

The chain couples TRBV25-1 to TRBJ2-2; D is unresolved. Trimming pared 7 bases from V and 2 bases from J, leaving 14 bases between. The CDR3 is made up of 15 amino acids. Germline CDR1 reads MGHDK; CDR2 reads SYGVNS. The CDR3 here is CASTNSDANTGELFF. The CDR3 DNA reads as TGTGCCAGCACGAACAGCGACGCTAACACCGGGGAGCTGTTTTTT.

The V gene is TRBV5-1, the J gene TRBJ1-1; D might be TRBD1 (6 bases). Germline V gene lookup returns CDR1 SGHRS and CDR2 YFSETQ. The CDR3 spans 17 residues. Trimming removed 1 base from V and 3 bases from J, with 19 bases in between. This CDR3 reads CASSLIGEGDFYTEAFF. The CDR3 DNA follows: TGCGCCAGCAGCTTGATTGGTGAGGGGGACTTTTACACTGAAGCTTTCTTT.

V gene TRBV5-6 combines with J gene TRBJ1-1, with D perhaps matching TRBD1 (5 bases). The CDR3 runs to 12 residues. Germline V lookup: CDR1 SGHDT, CDR2 YYEEEE. Trimming cost V 3 bases and J 9 bases, with 12 bases left between them. The chain's CDR3 is CASSYGEGQAFF. DNA for the CDR3: TGTGCCAGCAGCTATGGGGAGGGACAAGCTTTCTTT.

This clone was observed a handful of times. The chain is built from TRBV30 and TRBJ2-1; D is possibly TRBD2 (6 bases). V was cut by 0 bases and J by 1 base, with 10 bases left in between. The CDR3 has 15 amino acids. Germline-derived CDR1 and CDR2 are GTSNPN and SVGIG (reference sequence). CDR3 loop: CAWSVGGTSYNEQFF. The DNA for the CDR3 is TGTGCCTGGAGTGTTGGCGGGACTTCCTACAATGAGCAGTTCTTC. Supplemented by reference TRBV30 and TRBJ2-1, the full variable domain reads SQTIHQWPATLVQPVGSPLSLECTVEGTSNPNLYWYRQAAGRGLQLLFYSVGIGQISSEVPQNLSASRPQDRQFILSSKKLLLSDSGFYLCAWSVGGTSYNEQFFGPGTRLTVL.

This clone was observed once. The chain joins TRBV5-5 to TRBJ2-7; 8 bases align to TRBD2. J gave up 2 bases and V 3 bases, and 7 bases lay outside the gene matches. The CDR3 covers 15 residues. The germline V gene encodes CDR1 SGHKS and CDR2 YYEKEE (reference sequence). The CDR3 loop reads CASSSGAGATYEQYF. The CDR3 DNA follows: TGTGCCAGCAGCTCCGGAGCGGGAGCGACCTACGAGCAGTACTTC.